Reported below is one T cell receptor (beta chain). Its antigen is still unknown. Clones were read by immunoSEQ multiplex PCR, and TCRdb kept only the in-frame ones, dropping some. In the table there are fewer than 120,000 clones, 80% to 95% of which are singletons. The data belong to a study of siplizumab effects on memory and regulatory T cells. Regarding the study as a whole: Roughly 80-97% of proliferating clones (CD4+ or CD8+) could not be assigned a naive or memory phenotype.

What was sequenced was CD4+ T cells sorted from blood. The source is a human donor in good health.

CDR3: CASRGDSRGYTF. The CDR3 nucleotides are TGTGCCAGCAGAGGGGACAGTCGTGGCTACACCTTC. The rearrangement links TRBV2 to TRBJ1-2; 7 bases map to TRBD1. This CDR3 is 12 amino acids long. With V trimmed by 6 bases and J by 7 bases, 5 bases remained unmatched. Germline assignment: CDR1 SNHLY and CDR2 FYNNEI.